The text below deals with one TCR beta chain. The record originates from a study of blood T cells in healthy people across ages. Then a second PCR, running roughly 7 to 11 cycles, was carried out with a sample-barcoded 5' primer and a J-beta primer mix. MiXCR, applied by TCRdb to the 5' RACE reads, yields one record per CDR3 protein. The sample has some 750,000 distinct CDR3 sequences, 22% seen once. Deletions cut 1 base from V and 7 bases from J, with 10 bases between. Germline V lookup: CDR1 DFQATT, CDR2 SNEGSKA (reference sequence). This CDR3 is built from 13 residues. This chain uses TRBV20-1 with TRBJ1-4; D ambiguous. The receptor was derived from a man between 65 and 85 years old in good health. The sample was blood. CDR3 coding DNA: TGCAGTGCTAGAGCGGGGTTGGGTGAAAAACTGTTTTTT. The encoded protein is CSARAGLGEKLFF.